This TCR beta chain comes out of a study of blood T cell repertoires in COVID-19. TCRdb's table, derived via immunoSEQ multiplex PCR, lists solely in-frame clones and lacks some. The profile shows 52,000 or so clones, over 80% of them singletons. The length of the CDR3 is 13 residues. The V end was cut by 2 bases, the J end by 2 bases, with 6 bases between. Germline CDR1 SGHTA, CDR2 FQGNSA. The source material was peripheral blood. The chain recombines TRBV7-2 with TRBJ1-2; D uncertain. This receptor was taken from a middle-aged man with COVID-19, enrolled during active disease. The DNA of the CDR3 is TGTGCCAGCAGCTTAAGAGGGAACTATGGCTACACCTTC. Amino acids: CASSLRGNYGYTF.